Reported below is one TCR beta chain. The sample originates from a study of blood T cell repertoires in COVID-19. As for the study in general: T cells, B-cell-depleted T cells, or PBMCs supplied cDNA or gDNA.

Sequencing was performed with immunoSEQ multiplex PCR; in TCRdb, only in-frame clones are kept and a portion is missing. The sample consists of about 85,000 clones, more than 85% of them appearing once. The V and J ends lost 1 base and 6 bases respectively, with 13 bases between them. The CDR3 is made up of 16 amino acids. Germline CDR1 MNHNS, CDR2 SASEGT. Input material: peripheral blood. The source of this sequence is a human donor with active COVID-19. The donor label of this sample is uncertain. This sequence joins TRBV6-1 and TRBJ1-6, with TRBD1 as a possible D gene (5 bases). In DNA, the CDR3 is TGTGCCAGCAGTGAAGGGGGGGGTGTCGGTAATTCACCCCTCCACTTT. Translated, it gives CASSEGGGVGNSPLHF.